These 32 T cell receptor beta chains were all obtained from the same sample, sequenced in a study of OX40 agonist ivuxolimab in advanced cancers. The receptor library was made with the immunoSEQ multiplex PCR assay. TCRdb re-hosts the immuneACCESS table, in-frame sequences only. Its copies lack some clones; in the studies checked, an unresolved V gene accounts for under half of them, and the cause for the rest is not known. For this sample there are over 50,000 clones; 82% appear just once. Approximately 0.57% of the sample is held by the ten biggest clonotypes. The sample here was CD4+ or CD8+ T cells sorted from blood, taken in a trial of the OX40 agonist ivuxolimab. These receptors all come from an adult with an advanced solid tumor such as melanoma, head and neck, liver or kidney cancer.

This chain joins TRBV7-9 and TRBJ1-2, with 8 positions matching TRBD1. CDR3 size: 16 residues. With 1 base clipped from V and 6 bases from J, the junction kept 10 bases outside the gene matches. Germline V gene data show CDR1 as SEHNR and CDR2 as FQNEAQ (reference sequence). CDR3 sequence: CASSLGDRGGGNGYTF. CDR3 coding DNA: TGTGCCAGCAGCTTAGGAGACAGGGGAGGAGGAAATGGCTACACCTTC.

This sequence joins TRBV2 and TRBJ2-1; the match to TRBD1 covers 10 bases. J lost 7 bases, V lost 8 bases, and 8 bases had no gene match. CDR1 SNHLY and CDR2 FYNNEI come from the germline V gene. This CDR3 is 14 amino acids long. The CDR3 nucleotides are TGTGCCAGCCATCCGGGACAGGGGTGGAATGAGCAGTTCTTC. It translates to CASHPGQGWNEQFF. Full variable domain (missing parts from reference TRBV2 and TRBJ2-1): EPEVTQTPSHQVTQMGQEVILRCVPISNHLYFYWYRQILGQKVEFLVSFYNNEISEKSEIFDDQFSVERPDGSNFTLKIRSTKLEDSAMYFCASHPGQGWNEQFFGPGTRLTVL.

This sequence joins TRBV29-1 and TRBJ2-2, with 7 bases aligning to TRBD1. CDR3 length: 14 residues. J gave up 3 bases and V 6 bases, and 7 bases lay outside the gene matches. Germline V gives CDR1 SQVTM, CDR2 ANQGSEA. CDR3 in DNA: TGCAGCGTACAGAAGGGGGCAGACACCGGGGAGCTGTTTTTT. Encoded protein: CSVQKGADTGELFF.

The chain links TRBV19 to TRBJ1-2; 8 bases agree with TRBD1. Germline V gene sequence: CDR1 LNHDA, CDR2 SQIVND (reference sequence). The CDR3 spans 17 residues. With V trimmed by 7 bases and J by 4 bases, 17 bases remained unmatched. CDR3 sequence (DNA): TGTGCCAGTACCAAAAGGGACAGGCCCCCCGGATTCTATGGCTACACCTTC. The encoded protein is CASTKRDRPPGFYGYTF.

The V gene is TRBV15, the J gene TRBJ1-2, with D uncertain. Germline CDR1 LNHNV, CDR2 YYDKDF (reference sequence). Trimming took 0 bases from V and 7 from J, leaving 12 bases between them. CDR3 length: 14 amino acids. The CDR3 here is CATSRDWAKIGYTF. CDR3 coding DNA: TGTGCCACCAGCAGAGATTGGGCGAAGATTGGCTACACCTTC.

The chain is built from TRBV2 and TRBJ2-7, with TRBD2 as a possible D gene (6 bases). The CDR3 extends over 13 amino acids. In germline, CDR1 is SNHLY, CDR2 FYNNEI. Trimming left V 4 bases short and J 5 bases short, with 12 bases between. As DNA, the CDR3 is TGTGCCAGCAGTGGACTAGTCTTCCACGAGCAGTACTTC. Encoded protein: CASSGLVFHEQYF.

The CDR3 DNA sequence: TGTGCCAGCGGCAAAGACCGGGATAACACTGAAGCTTTCTTT. It codes for CASGKDRDNTEAFF. The rearrangement uses TRBV6-5 and TRBJ1-1; no firm D call. The CDR3 runs 14 residues. Germline CDR1 and CDR2: MNHEY and SVGAGI. Trimming cost V 8 bases and J 2 bases, with 15 bases left between them.

This rearrangement joins TRBV7-9 to TRBJ2-3, with 8 bases lining up with TRBD2. Germline V gene lookup returns CDR1 SEHNR and CDR2 FQNEAQ (reference sequence). The junction had 14 bases not matched to a gene; V was cut back by 6 bases and J by 0 bases. CDR3 length equals 18 residues. This CDR3 reads CASSSIPERGTSTDTQYF. Written as DNA, the CDR3 is TGTGCCAGCAGTTCAATACCAGAGCGGGGGACTAGCACAGATACGCAGTATTTT.

The chain is built from TRBV5-6 and TRBJ2-4; 7 bases fit TRBD2. The CDR3 consists of 16 residues. Germline-derived CDR1 and CDR2 are SGHDT and YYEEEE. V was pared by 2 bases and J by 0 bases, with 5 bases of the junction left unmatched. The DNA for the CDR3 is TGTGCCAGCAGCTTTTTTGGGGGGGTAGCCAAAAACATTCAGTACTTC. It specifies CASSFFGGVAKNIQYF. The whole variable domain, remainder taken from reference TRBV5-6 and TRBJ2-4, is DAGVTQSPTHLIKTRGQQVTLRCSPKSGHDTVSWYQQALGQGPQFIFQYYEEEERQRGNFPDRFSGHQFPNYSSELNVNALLLGDSALYLCASSFFGGVAKNIQYFGAGTRLSVL.

The chain employs TRBV6-5 and TRBJ1-1; D is undetermined. The V gene's germline CDR1 is MNHEY and CDR2 SVGAGI. This CDR3 contains 13 residues. Deletions cut 8 bases from V and 2 bases from J, with 12 bases between. Written as DNA, the CDR3 is TGTGCCAGCGGTCGGGCTCCTAACACTGAAGCTTTCTTT. Amino acids: CASGRAPNTEAFF.

V gene TRBV19 combines with J gene TRBJ2-7; perhaps TRBD2 as D (6 bases). V shed 4 bases and J shed 6 bases, with 19 bases lying between them. There are 15 residues in the CDR3. Germline V CDR1 and CDR2: LNHDA, SQIVND (reference sequence). The CDR3 sequence: CASSTPQEGFGEQYF. CDR3 nucleotides: TGTGCCAGTAGTACCCCCCAGGAGGGTTTCGGCGAGCAGTACTTC.

V is TRBV6-1 and J is TRBJ2-3, with 8 bases matching TRBD2. The CDR3 consists of 15 residues. Per the germline V gene, CDR1 is MNHNS and CDR2 is SASEGT. V dropped 6 bases and J dropped 5; count of bases not matched to a gene: 10. CDR3 in amino acids: CASRPDSGKVDTQYF. CDR3 coding DNA: TGTGCCAGCAGACCCGATAGCGGGAAAGTAGATACGCAGTATTTT.

The chain recombines TRBV7-6 with TRBJ2-2; D perhaps matches TRBD2 (5 bases). This CDR3 is 15 amino acids long. V was shortened by 4 bases and J by 4 bases, with 13 bases between the two germline ends. From germline, CDR1 is SGHVS and CDR2 FNYEAQ. CDR3 loop: CASSSSGWTTGELFF. The CDR3 DNA reads TGTGCCAGCAGCTCCTCGGGGTGGACCACCGGGGAGCTGTTTTTT. The full variable domain, completed using reference TRBV7-6 and TRBJ2-2, is GAGVSQSPRYKVTKRGQDVALRCDPISGHVSLYWYRQALGQGPEFLTYFNYEAQQDKSGLPNDRFSAERPEGSISTLTIQRTEQRDSAMYRCASSSSGWTTGELFFGEGSRLTVL.

The chain employs TRBV6-6 and TRBJ2-5, with D tentatively TRBD1 or TRBD2 (5 bases each). Germline assignment: CDR1 MNHNY and CDR2 SVGAGI (reference sequence). The germline V and J ends were trimmed by 2 bases and 4 bases, with 8 bases remaining between them. CDR3 length: 13 residues. CDR3 in amino acids: CASSYRGAETQYF. As DNA, the CDR3 is TGTGCCAGCAGTTACAGGGGAGCAGAGACCCAGTACTTC.

The chain carries TRBV6-5 and TRBJ2-1; 8 positions match TRBD1. The CDR3 has 15 residues. J gave up 8 bases and V 4 bases, and 10 bases lay outside the gene matches. Germline values: CDR1 MNHEY, CDR2 SVGAGI. The CDR3 loop reads CASSSRDRTRDEQFF. The CDR3 region has the DNA TGTGCCAGCAGTTCGCGGGACAGGACGAGGGATGAGCAGTTCTTC.

V usage is TRBV9 and J usage is TRBJ2-3, with D perhaps given as TRBD1 or TRBD2 (6 bases each). Germline assignment: CDR1 SGDLS and CDR2 YYNGEE. Trimming removed 4 bases from V and 6 bases from J, with 21 bases in between. This CDR3 is 16 amino acids long. Here the CDR3 DNA reads TGTGCCAGCAGCCGAGTTCTCGTTCGGGGGCTGGATACGCAGTATTTT. Its protein product is CASSRVLVRGLDTQYF.

The rearrangement uses TRBV19 and TRBJ2-1, with TRBD1 identical over 9 bases. The CDR3 totals 16 residues. The V segment lost 5 bases and the J segment 4 bases; nucleotides outside the gene matches: 9. Germline CDR1 is LNHDA and CDR2 is SQIVND (reference sequence). CDR3 sequence (DNA): TGTGCCAGTAGTTCCCTGCGGGACAGGGAATACAATGAGCAGTTCTTC. Translating it yields CASSSLRDREYNEQFF.

This chain uses TRBV10-3 with TRBJ2-7; D might be TRBD1 (5 bases). The V end lost 7 bases, the J end lost 0 bases, and 7 bases lay between the germline ends. The CDR3 length is 12 residues. Germline loops: CDR1 ENHRY, CDR2 SYGVKD. The chain's CDR3 is CAIKDNSYEQYF. The CDR3 bases are TGTGCCATCAAGGACAACTCCTACGAGCAGTACTTC.

The V and J genes are TRBV11-2 and TRBJ2-2; D remains ambiguous. The CDR3 totals 16 residues. V lost 2 bases and J lost 1, with 11 bases in between. In germline, CDR1 is SGHAT, CDR2 FQNNGV. The chain's CDR3 is CASSLPRTVNTGELFF. The CDR3 DNA reads as TGTGCCAGCAGCTTACCCCGGACGGTGAACACCGGGGAGCTGTTTTTT.

This clone was seen a single time. A junction end diverges from the germline sequence, so it may reflect a read error. The CDR3 sequence is CASSFDRYEQYF. Here the CDR3 DNA reads TGTGCCAGCAGCTTCGATCGATACGAGCAGTACTTC. The chain uses TRBV5-3 and TRBJ2-7; D remains unclear. TRBV5-3 is an open reading frame whose function is uncertain. The CDR3 contains 12 residues.

The chain recombines TRBV18 with TRBJ2-7; the D gene could be TRBD1 or TRBD2 (5 bases each). CDR1 is KGHSH, CDR2 LQKENI, per germline. The ends were cut back, 5 bases at V and 0 bases at J, with 11 bases in the middle. CDR3 length: 14 amino acids. This CDR3 is CASSEAGSSYEQYF. The CDR3 DNA reads TGTGCCAGCTCAGAGGCAGGGAGCTCCTACGAGCAGTACTTC.

The chain recombines TRBV30 with TRBJ2-7, with D possibly matching TRBD1 (6 bases). The V end was cut by 0 bases, the J end by 6 bases, with 12 bases between. Germline V gene lookup returns CDR1 GTSNPN and CDR2 SVGIG (reference sequence). The CDR3 spans 13 residues. The CDR3 coding sequence is TGTGCCTGGAGTGTACTTCGAGGGGGCGAGCAGTACTTC. Residues: CAWSVLRGGEQYF.

This chain's CDR3 is CASSLTSGGPLGEQYF. CDR3 nucleotide sequence: TGTGCCAGCAGCCTTACTAGCGGGGGGCCCTTAGGGGAGCAGTACTTC. The rearrangement uses TRBV28 and TRBJ2-7, with 12 bases that match TRBD2. Looked up from germline, CDR1 is MDHEN and CDR2 is SYDVKM. CDR3 length equals 16 residues. Trimming removed 6 bases from V and 7 bases from J; junction bases left unmatched: 13.

The V and J genes are TRBV19 and TRBJ2-1, with D perhaps matching TRBD2 (6 bases). The ends were cut back, 4 bases at V and 1 base at J, with 20 bases in the middle. Germline assignment: CDR1 LNHDA and CDR2 SQIVND (reference sequence). The CDR3 consists of 18 residues. CDR3: CASSTILKLAESYNEQFF. The DNA for the CDR3 is TGTGCCAGTAGTACGATACTAAAACTAGCAGAGTCCTACAATGAGCAGTTCTTC.

This clone turned up a few times. V usage is TRBV10-2 and J usage is TRBJ2-1; TRBD2 agrees at 12 bases. CDR1 and CDR2 from the germline V gene are WSHSY and SAAADI. Unmatched junction bases numbered 11, after V lost 1 base and J lost 16 bases. CDR3 size: 15 residues. CDR3: CASSEFRLAGVSLFF. The CDR3 region has the DNA TGCGCCAGCAGTGAGTTCCGACTAGCGGGAGTCTCCCTCTTCTTC.

The gene calls are TRBV15 and TRBJ2-5, with D possibly being TRBD2 (5 bases). Germline-derived CDR1 and CDR2 are LNHNV and YYDKDF (reference sequence). V dropped 0 bases and J dropped 5 bases, with 10 bases sitting between them. This CDR3 spans 14 amino acids. The CDR3 coding sequence is TGTGCCACCAGCAGAGATTGGGAGAGGGAGACCCAGTACTTC. It translates to CATSRDWERETQYF. Together with reference TRBV15 and TRBJ2-5, the CDR3 gives the full variable domain: DAMVIQNPRYQVTQFGKPVTLSCSQTLNHNVMYWYQQKSSQAPKLLFHYYDKDFNNEADTPDNFQSRRPNTSFCFLDIRSPGLGDTAMYLCATSRDWERETQYFGPGTRLLVL.

V and J are TRBV9 and TRBJ2-1; D may be TRBD1 (6 bases). This CDR3 is 14 amino acids long. V was trimmed by 3 bases and J by 8 bases, leaving 15 bases between them. Germline loops: CDR1 SGDLS, CDR2 YYNGEE. The CDR3 DNA follows: TGTGCCAGCAGCGACAGGGCCGGGTCCGATGAGCAGTTCTTC. It yields the protein CASSDRAGSDEQFF. Drawing the rest from reference TRBV9 and TRBJ2-1, the complete variable domain is DSGVTQTPKHLITATGQRVTLRCSPRSGDLSVYWYQQSLDQGLQFLIQYYNGEERAKGNILERFSAQQFPDLHSELNLSSLELGDSALYFCASSDRAGSDEQFFGPGTRLTVL.

The chain links TRBV7-2 to TRBJ2-3; TRBD2 aligns across 11 bases. The CDR3 is 17 residues long. The V gene end was trimmed by 5 bases and the J gene end by 3 bases; junction bases not matched to a gene: 10. Germline CDR1 and CDR2: SGHTA and FQGNSA. The CDR3 protein is CASSLMGLADGTDTQYF. The CDR3 coding sequence is TGTGCCAGCAGCCTCATGGGACTAGCGGACGGGACAGATACGCAGTATTTT.

This rearrangement joins TRBV6-1 to TRBJ2-4, with D unclear. Per the germline V gene, CDR1 is MNHNS and CDR2 is SASEGT. Trimming pared 7 bases from V and 0 bases from J, leaving 7 bases between. This CDR3 has 13 amino acids. In DNA form, the CDR3 reads TGTGCCAGCAATGCAGTAGCCAAAAACATTCAGTACTTC. Its translation is CASNAVAKNIQYF.

The chain carries TRBV19 and TRBJ2-3; D is unresolved. V was cut by 3 bases and J by 10 bases, with 17 bases left in between. The CDR3 totals 14 residues. Germline-derived CDR1 and CDR2 are LNHDA and SQIVND (reference sequence). The CDR3 DNA is TGTGCCAGTAGTATGACCGGGTCCCTTCCTTCGCAGTATTTT. Residues: CASSMTGSLPSQYF.

The chain combines TRBV5-1 with TRBJ1-1; D remains unclear. This CDR3 has 13 residues. V lost 4 bases, J lost 1 base, and 8 bases lay in between. CDR1 and CDR2 (germline): SGHRS, YFSETQ. The CDR3 here is CASSQAANTEAFF. Here the CDR3 DNA reads TGCGCCAGCAGCCAGGCGGCGAACACTGAAGCTTTCTTT.

This clone has only a few counts. The CDR3 coding sequence is TGTGCCAGCAGCAGACAACGGGAGAACACCGGGGAGCTGTTTTTT. Encoded protein: CASSRQRENTGELFF. This chain connects TRBV28 to TRBJ2-2, with TRBD2 as a possible D gene (5 bases). Trimming removed 6 bases from V and 1 base from J, with 12 bases in between. This CDR3 contains 15 residues. Germline lookup yields CDR1 MDHEN and CDR2 SYDVKM.